These 12 T cell receptor beta chains share one sample of origin, sequenced in a study of identical twins (dated by TCRdb to between 2015 and 2016). Library preparation used 5' RACE. The sequencer listed for this sample is Illumina HiSeq 2000. Using fastp at Q25 and MiXCR, TCRdb reprocessed the public reads and kept productive beta chains. Rows merge per CDR3 protein into single entries with the most common DNA and genes. The sample data list a few hundred thousand distinct CDR3 sequences, and 7.5% to 10% of these were observed just once. The top ten hold roughly 3% of the sample. This same sample was also taken into another study, of yellow fever vaccine responses in identical twins.

Sequencing used PBMCs. These receptor sequences come from a woman under 30 in good health.

This clonotype has ten or more counts. The gene calls are TRBV12-3 or TRBV12-4 and TRBJ2-1, with D maybe TRBD2 (7 bases). There are 14 residues in the CDR3. V was shortened by 3 bases and J by 6 bases, with 12 bases between the two germline ends. This CDR3 is CASSFGGGGNEQFF. CDR3 bases: TGTGCCAGCAGTTTCGGGGGAGGGGGCAATGAGCAGTTCTTC.

V is TRBV14 and J is TRBJ2-7; D possibly uses TRBD1 or TRBD2 (5 bases each). The germline V gene has CDR1 SGHDN and CDR2 FVKESK. This CDR3 has 11 amino acids. V gave up 10 bases and J gave up 5 bases, with 12 bases separating them. The CDR3 loop reads CATGLWNEQYF. CDR3 sequence (DNA): TGTGCCACGGGGCTGTGGAACGAGCAGTACTTC.

This clonotype was seen many times. The chain combines TRBV27 with TRBJ2-3, with 15 nucleotides matching TRBD2. J was trimmed by 5 bases and V by 3 bases; bases with no gene match: 3. CDR3 length: 16 residues. Germline V CDR1 and CDR2: MNHEY, SMNVEV (reference sequence). This chain's CDR3 is CASSFSGLAGGDTQYF. The DNA for the CDR3 is TGTGCCAGCAGTTTTTCGGGACTAGCGGGAGGAGATACGCAGTATTTT.

DNA of the CDR3: TGCGCCAGCAGCCCTCTTACAGGGTTGGCGGACACCGGGGAGCTGTTTTTT. This sequence encodes CASSPLTGLADTGELFF. V and J are TRBV5-1 and TRBJ2-2; D perhaps matches TRBD1 (6 bases). The germline V and J ends were trimmed by 4 bases and 3 bases, with 19 bases remaining between them. Germline CDR1 SGHRS, CDR2 YFSETQ. The CDR3 is 17 residues long.

V gene TRBV15 combines with J gene TRBJ2-7, with 9 bases lining up with TRBD1. The germline gives CDR1 LNHNV, CDR2 YYDKDF (reference sequence). The CDR3 sequence is 14 residues long. V trimming: 5 bases; J trimming: 1 base; junction bases outside the gene matches: 3. CDR3 residues: CATSPDRGSYEQYF. In DNA, the CDR3 is TGTGCCACCAGCCCGGACAGGGGATCCTACGAGCAGTACTTC.

Of note for this clonotype: A much larger clone sits a single nucleotide away, making a read error possible. The V gene is TRBV5-6, the J gene TRBJ2-7; 7 positions agree with TRBD1. Germline-derived CDR1 and CDR2 are SGHDT and YYEEEE. Trimming removed 7 bases from V and 2 bases from J; junction bases left unmatched: 12. The CDR3 is 15 residues long. The CDR3 is CASCDNQGVAYEQYF. CDR3 DNA: TGTGCCAGCTGCGATAATCAGGGGGTTGCCTACGAGCAGTACTTC.

This rearrangement joins TRBV12-3 or TRBV12-4 to TRBJ1-5, with D tentatively TRBD1 (6 bases). The CDR3 covers 18 residues. Trimming removed 1 base at V and 4 bases at J, with 20 bases between. The chain's CDR3 is CASSLEIGGGSNNQPQHF. CDR3 bases: TGTGCCAGCAGTTTAGAGATTGGCGGGGGCAGCAATAATCAGCCCCAGCATTTT.

This clonotype showed up just a few times. The chain has TRBV5-1 and TRBJ2-7; D may be TRBD1 (6 bases). Per the germline V gene, CDR1 is SGHRS and CDR2 is YFSETQ. CDR3 length: 15 residues. Trimming shortened V by 0 bases and J by 1 base, and 11 bases separated the two germline ends. CDR3 amino acids: CASSLGPDSSYEQYF. As DNA, the CDR3 is TGCGCCAGCAGCTTGGGCCCGGACAGTTCCTACGAGCAGTACTTC.

This clonotype appeared many times. V gene TRBV10-2 combines with J gene TRBJ2-5; D gene uncertain. CDR3 size: 15 residues. Germline CDR1 reads WSHSY; CDR2 reads SAAADI. V was pared by 4 bases and J by 1 base, with 13 bases between. The CDR3 here is CASSGYQTVQETQYF. In DNA, the CDR3 is TGCGCCAGCAGTGGATACCAAACAGTCCAAGAGACCCAGTACTTC.

The rearrangement uses TRBV7-8 and TRBJ2-2, with 8 positions matching TRBD2. Germline values: CDR1 SGHVS, CDR2 FQNEAQ. V gave up 1 base and J gave up 6 bases; unmatched junction bases: 7. The CDR3 has 16 residues. The CDR3 reads CASSLVGGGRAGELFF. The CDR3 DNA sequence: TGTGCCAGCAGCTTAGTTGGCGGGGGGAGGGCCGGGGAGCTGTTTTTT.

This clonotype has a count of ten or more. J is TRBJ2-2 and V is TRBV11-2, with a possible D match to TRBD1 (6 bases). CDR3 length equals 16 residues. Trimming took off 4 bases at V and 1 base at J, with 13 bases between the two ends. The germline V gene has CDR1 SGHAT and CDR2 FQNNGV. The chain's CDR3 is CASSSPGHKNTGELFF. CDR3 in DNA: TGTGCCAGCAGCTCTCCGGGACACAAGAACACCGGGGAGCTGTTTTTT.

This clonotype was picked up a small number of times. It is unclear where the CDR3 begins or ends on the DNA, so no DNA is shown, and the CDR3 is as TCRdb lists it. The gene calls are TRBV21-1 and TRBJ2-3; whether TRBD2, the table's D call, matches the DNA was not checked. TRBV21-1 is a recognized pseudogene. The CDR3 has 19 residues if both end residues are counted. This CDR3 reads CASPSLGGRVGPGTDTQYF.